Listed here are 4 T cell receptor beta chains from one sample, sequenced in a study of T cells in Graves' hyperthyroidism and ophthalmopathy. Amplification targeted TCR beta CDR3 regions from RNA transcripts. The study used the HTBI primer set for a first-round RT-PCR of the TCR CDR3. TCRdb processed the multiplex PCR reads anew with MiXCR; each CDR3 protein has one entry. The profile shows around 370,000 distinct CDR3 sequences, about 18% of them singletons. Material for sequencing was blood. The receptors were sampled from a man between 18 and 29 years old with Graves' ophthalmopathy.

Worth noting for this clonotype: The germline gene is not matched at one end of the junction; a read error may be the cause. The CDR3 coding sequence is TGTGTCAGCAGCCAAGGATCCTACAATGAGCAGTTCTTC. Translating it yields CVSSQGSYNEQFF. The rearrangement uses TRBV3-1 and TRBJ2-1, with D uncertain. The CDR3 totals 13 residues. Germline assignment: CDR1 LGHDT and CDR2 YNNKEL (reference sequence).

At least ten counts were recorded for this clonotype. The chain links TRBV7-2 to TRBJ1-3, with no clear D. The CDR3 has 13 residues. Per the germline V gene, CDR1 is SGHTA and CDR2 is FQGNSA. V was cut by 3 bases and J by 0 bases, with 3 bases left in between. The CDR3 loop reads CASSLGSGNTIYF. The CDR3 DNA reads TGTGCCAGCAGCTTGGGCTCTGGAAACACCATATATTTT.

This clonotype was detected ten times or more. The chain recombines TRBV6-1 with TRBJ1-1; TRBD1 matches 7 bases. This CDR3 is 14 amino acids long. Germline-derived CDR1 and CDR2 are MNHNS and SASEGT. V trimming: 7 bases; J trimming: 1 base; junction bases outside the gene matches: 6. The CDR3 DNA reads as TGTGCCAGCACTAAGGGGACAGAGAACACTGAAGCTTTCTTT. The encoded protein is CASTKGTENTEAFF.

At least ten counts were recorded for this clonotype. J is TRBJ1-5 and V is TRBV12-3 or TRBV12-4, with D perhaps TRBD1 (6 bases). The CDR3 totals 16 residues. The germline V and J ends were trimmed by 5 bases and 4 bases, with 18 bases remaining between them. The CDR3 here is CASSPNRVSPNQPQHF. The CDR3 bases are TGTGCCAGCAGTCCTAACAGGGTTTCCCCGAATCAGCCCCAGCATTTT.